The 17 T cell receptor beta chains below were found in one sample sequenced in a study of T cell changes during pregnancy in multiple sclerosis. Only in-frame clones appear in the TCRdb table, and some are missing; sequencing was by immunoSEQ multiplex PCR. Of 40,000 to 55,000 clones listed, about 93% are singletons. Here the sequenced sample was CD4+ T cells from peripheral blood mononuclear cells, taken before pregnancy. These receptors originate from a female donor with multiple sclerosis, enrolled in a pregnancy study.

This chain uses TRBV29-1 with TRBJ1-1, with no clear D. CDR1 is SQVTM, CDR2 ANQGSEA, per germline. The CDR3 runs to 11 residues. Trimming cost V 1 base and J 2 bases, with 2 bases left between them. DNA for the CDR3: TGCAGCGTTGAAGTAAACACTGAAGCTTTCTTT. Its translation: CSVEVNTEAFF. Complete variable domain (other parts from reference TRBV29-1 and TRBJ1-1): SAVISQKPSRDICQRGTSLTIQCQVDSQVTMMFWYRQQPGQSLTLIATANQGSEATYESGFVIDKFPISRPNLTFSTLTVSNMSPEDSSIYLCSVEVNTEAFFGQGTRLTVV.

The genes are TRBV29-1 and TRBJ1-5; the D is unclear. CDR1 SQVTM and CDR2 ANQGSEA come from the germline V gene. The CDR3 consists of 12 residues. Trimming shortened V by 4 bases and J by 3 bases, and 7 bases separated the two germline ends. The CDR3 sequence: CSVGQFNQPQHF. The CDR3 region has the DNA TGCAGCGTTGGGCAGTTCAATCAGCCCCAGCATTTT.

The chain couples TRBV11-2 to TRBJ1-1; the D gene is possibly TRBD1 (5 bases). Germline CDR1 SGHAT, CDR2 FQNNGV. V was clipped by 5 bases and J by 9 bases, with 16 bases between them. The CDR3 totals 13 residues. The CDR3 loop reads CASSLGGIIKAFF. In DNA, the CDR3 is TGTGCCAGCAGCCTCGGGGGGATAATTAAAGCTTTCTTT.

CDR3 protein: CATSPGQGYHEQFF. The CDR3 bases are TGTGCCACCAGTCCTGGACAGGGGTACCATGAGCAGTTCTTC. The rearrangement links TRBV15 to TRBJ2-1; 9 nucleotides agree with TRBD1. The V and J ends lost 6 bases and 8 bases, in that order; junction bases with no gene match: 8. The CDR3 is 14 amino acids. CDR1 is LNHNV and CDR2 is YYDKDF in the germline V gene (reference sequence). Full variable domain (outside the CDR3, taken from reference TRBV15 and TRBJ2-1): DAMVIQNPRYQVTQFGKPVTLSCSQTLNHNVMYWYQQKSSQAPKLLFHYYDKDFNNEADTPDNFQSRRPNTSFCFLDIRSPGLGDTAMYLCATSPGQGYHEQFFGPGTRLTVL.

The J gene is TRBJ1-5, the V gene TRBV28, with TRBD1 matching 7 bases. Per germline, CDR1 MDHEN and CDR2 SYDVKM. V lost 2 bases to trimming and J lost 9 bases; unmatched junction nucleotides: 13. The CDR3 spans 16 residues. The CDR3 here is CASSLGGRTGIRPQHF. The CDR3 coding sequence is TGTGCCAGCAGTTTAGGAGGACGGACAGGCATCCGGCCCCAGCATTTT.

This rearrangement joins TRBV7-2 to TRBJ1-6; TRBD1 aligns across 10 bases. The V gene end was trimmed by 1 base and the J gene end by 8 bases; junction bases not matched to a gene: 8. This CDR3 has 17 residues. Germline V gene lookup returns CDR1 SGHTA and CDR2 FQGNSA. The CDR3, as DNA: TGTGCCAGCAGCTTAGTTCCACCGGGACAGGGGTATTCACCCCTCCACTTT. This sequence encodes CASSLVPPGQGYSPLHF.

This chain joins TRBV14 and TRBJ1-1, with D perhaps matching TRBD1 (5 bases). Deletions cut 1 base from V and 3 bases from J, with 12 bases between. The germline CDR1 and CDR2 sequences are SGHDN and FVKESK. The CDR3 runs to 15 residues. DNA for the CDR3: TGTGCCAGCAGCCAAGCCTCCAGGGCGGACACTGAAGCTTTCTTT. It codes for CASSQASRADTEAFF.

As DNA, the CDR3 is TGTGCCTGGAGTGTAAGGCAGGATGGGACCGGGGAGCTGTTTTTT. Encoded protein: CAWSVRQDGTGELFF. The chain joins TRBV30 to TRBJ2-2; D unresolved. Trimming cost V 0 bases and J 5 bases, with 13 bases left between them. Germline lookup yields CDR1 GTSNPN and CDR2 SVGIG (reference sequence). The CDR3 is 15 residues long.

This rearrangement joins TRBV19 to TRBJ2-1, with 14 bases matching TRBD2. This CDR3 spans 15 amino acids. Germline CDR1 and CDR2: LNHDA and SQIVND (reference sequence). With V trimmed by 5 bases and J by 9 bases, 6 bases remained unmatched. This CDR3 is CASSVTSGGVGEQFF. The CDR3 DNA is TGTGCCAGTAGTGTGACTAGCGGGGGGGTAGGTGAGCAGTTCTTC.

As DNA, the CDR3 is TGCGCCAGCAGCTTGAATGAACTCTCCTATAATTCACCCCTCCACTTT. This codes for CASSLNELSYNSPLHF. The rearrangement joins TRBV5-1 to TRBJ1-6; unclear D gene. Germline V gives CDR1 SGHRS, CDR2 YFSETQ. There are 16 residues in the CDR3. V gave up 1 base and J gave up 0 bases, with 8 bases separating them.

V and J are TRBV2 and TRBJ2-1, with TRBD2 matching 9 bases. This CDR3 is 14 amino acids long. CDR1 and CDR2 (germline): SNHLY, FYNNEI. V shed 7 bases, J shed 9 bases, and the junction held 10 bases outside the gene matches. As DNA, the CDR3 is TGTGCCAGCACCGCGGGACTAGCTGTCAGTGAGCAGTTCTTC. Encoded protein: CASTAGLAVSEQFF.

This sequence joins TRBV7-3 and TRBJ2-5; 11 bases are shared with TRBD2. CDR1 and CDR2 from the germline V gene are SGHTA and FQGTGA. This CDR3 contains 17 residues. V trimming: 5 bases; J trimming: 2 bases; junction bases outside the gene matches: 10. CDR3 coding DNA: TGTGCCAGCAGCGTATACGGGACTAGCGGAGCACAAGAGACCCAGTACTTC. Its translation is CASSVYGTSGAQETQYF.

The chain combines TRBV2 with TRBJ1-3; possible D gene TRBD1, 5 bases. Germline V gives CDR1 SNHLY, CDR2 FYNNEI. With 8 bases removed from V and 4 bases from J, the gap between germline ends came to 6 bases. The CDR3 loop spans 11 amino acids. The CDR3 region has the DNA TGTGCCAGCGGGGGGGGAAACACCATATATTTT. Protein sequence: CASGGGNTIYF.

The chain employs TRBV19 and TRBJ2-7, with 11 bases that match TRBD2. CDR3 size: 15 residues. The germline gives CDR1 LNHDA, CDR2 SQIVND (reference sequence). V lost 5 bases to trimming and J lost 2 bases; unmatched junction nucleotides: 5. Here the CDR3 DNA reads TGTGCCAGTAGTTTTAGCGGGAGGGGGACCTACGAGCAGTACTTC. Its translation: CASSFSGRGTYEQYF.

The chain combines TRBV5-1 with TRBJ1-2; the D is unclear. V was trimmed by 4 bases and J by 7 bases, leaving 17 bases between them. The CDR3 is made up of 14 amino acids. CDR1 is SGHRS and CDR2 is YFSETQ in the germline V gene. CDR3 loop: CASSPGAGEGGYTF. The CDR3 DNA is TGCGCCAGCAGCCCAGGAGCGGGTGAGGGTGGCTACACCTTC.

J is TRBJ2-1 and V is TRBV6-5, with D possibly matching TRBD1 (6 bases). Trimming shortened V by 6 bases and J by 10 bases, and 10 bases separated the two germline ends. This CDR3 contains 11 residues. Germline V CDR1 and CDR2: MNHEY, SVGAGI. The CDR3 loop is CASSLDREQFF. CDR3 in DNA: TGTGCCAGCAGCCTTGACAGGGAGCAGTTCTTC.

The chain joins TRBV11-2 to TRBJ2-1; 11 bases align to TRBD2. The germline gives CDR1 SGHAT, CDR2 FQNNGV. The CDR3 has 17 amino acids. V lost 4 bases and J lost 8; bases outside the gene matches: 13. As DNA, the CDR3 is TGTGCCAGCAGCTCCCCTATAGCGGGAGGGCCTAGCCATGAGCAGTTCTTC. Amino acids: CASSSPIAGGPSHEQFF.